This record looks at one TCR beta chain sequence and its context. Its target is not known. The data were obtained in a study of cytomegalovirus exposure and HLA in healthy donors. General study findings and limits: Later genetic work tied a missense DCLRE1C variant to beta-chain V and J trimming. Previously analyzed data showed that most TCR beta V segments were productive at a frequency of about 90% or about 30%. The study flagged some 180 TCR beta chains as cytomegalovirus-associated.

This CDR3 has 16 residues. The germline CDR1 and CDR2 sequences are SGHTA and FQGNSA. Trimming stripped 3 bases from V and 5 bases from J, with 16 bases between. The PCR had 60 Vbeta and 13 Jbeta primers. Clones were read by immunoSEQ multiplex PCR, and TCRdb kept only the in-frame ones, dropping some. The table records 180,000 or so clones, 76% of them present only once. The TCR comes from a female donor in good health and CMV-seronegative. The V call is TRBV7-2, the J call TRBJ2-2; TRBD2 might be the D (5 bases). Sequenced: PBMCs. DNA of the CDR3: TGTGCCAGCAGCTTGAACGGGGATGTAGTGACCGGGGAGCTGTTTTTT. Protein: CASSLNGDVVTGELFF. Variable domain in full (rest from reference TRBV7-2 and TRBJ2-2): GAGVSQSPSNKVTEKGKDVELRCDPISGHTALYWYRQSLGQGLEFLIYFQGNSAPDKSGLPSDRFSAERTGGSVSTLTIQRTQQEDSAVYLCASSLNGDVVTGELFFGEGSRLTVL.